What follows are 15 T cell receptor beta chains derived from one specimen sequenced in a study of blood T cell repertoires in COVID-19. This table comes from immunoSEQ multiplex PCR, and its TCRdb copy is limited to in-frame clones, with some not included. The sample yields more than 200,000 clones, around 84% seen once. Sample: peripheral blood. The receptors originated from a woman aged 55-70 years with COVID-19, enrolled during active disease.

This chain links TRBV19 with TRBJ1-2; D ambiguous. Germline assignment: CDR1 LNHDA and CDR2 SQIVND (reference sequence). V was cut by 2 bases and J by 0 bases, with 7 bases left in between. The CDR3 is 14 amino acids. The CDR3 region has the DNA TGTGCCAGTAGTATAAGCGGAACTAACTATGGCTACACCTTC. Protein product: CASSISGTNYGYTF.

The J gene is TRBJ1-4, the V gene TRBV2; 7 nucleotides line up with TRBD1. The CDR3 totals 15 residues. V lost 4 bases, J lost 3 bases, and 5 bases stayed unmatched. CDR1 is SNHLY and CDR2 is FYNNEI in the germline V gene. Written as DNA, the CDR3 is TGTGCCAGCAGTGGACAGGGTTCCCCTAATGAAAAACTGTTTTTT. This sequence encodes CASSGQGSPNEKLFF.

This chain links TRBV28 with TRBJ1-5, with D maybe TRBD1 (6 bases). From germline, CDR1 is MDHEN and CDR2 SYDVKM. Trimming shortened V by 7 bases and J by 8 bases, and 18 bases separated the two germline ends. The CDR3 sequence is 14 residues long. The CDR3 DNA follows: TGTGCCAGCAACCTCTCGGGGGGCTTCGAGCCCCAGCATTTT. The encoded protein is CASNLSGGFEPQHF. The variable domain in full, completed from reference TRBV28 and TRBJ1-5, reads DVKVTQSSRYLVKRTGEKVFLECVQDMDHENMFWYRQDPGLGLRLIYFSYDVKMKEKGDIPEGYSVSREKKERFSLILESASTNQTSMYLCASNLSGGFEPQHFGDGTRLSIL.

This sequence joins TRBV7-9 and TRBJ1-1, with a possible D match to TRBD1 (5 bases). Germline CDR1 SEHNR, CDR2 FQNEAQ (reference sequence). This CDR3 comprises 18 residues. Trimming cost V 6 bases and J 0 bases, with 23 bases left between them. The DNA for the CDR3 is TGTGCCAGCAGGCCCTCCGTGGGGGACGCGGGGATGAACACTGAAGCTTTCTTT. This codes for CASRPSVGDAGMNTEAFF.

The V gene is TRBV6-2 or TRBV6-3, the J gene TRBJ1-2; D gene unclear. Germline lookup yields CDR1 MNHEY and CDR2 SVGEGT. The length of the CDR3 is 12 residues. The V gene lost 6 bases and the J gene lost 4 bases, with 9 bases spanning the gap. DNA of the CDR3: TGTGCCAGCAGCCTCGCGAGCTATGGCTACACCTTC. Residues: CASSLASYGYTF.

This chain connects TRBV6-1 to TRBJ2-2; D possibly corresponds to TRBD2 (6 bases). CDR1 is MNHNS, CDR2 SASEGT, per germline. Trimming took off 4 bases at V and 3 bases at J, with 15 bases between the two ends. The CDR3 spans 16 residues. The CDR3 DNA reads TGTGCCAGCAGTGTCCCGGGACTCACGGACACCGGGGAGCTGTTTTTT. It codes for CASSVPGLTDTGELFF.

J is TRBJ2-1 and V is TRBV24-1, with 7 bases aligning to TRBD1. J lost 10 bases, V lost 5 bases, and 13 bases had no gene match. The CDR3 covers 15 residues. CDR1 and CDR2 (germline): KGHDR, SFDVKD. The CDR3 here is CATSGPGQIKAEQFF. The CDR3 DNA reads TGTGCCACCAGTGGACCGGGACAGATTAAGGCGGAGCAGTTCTTC.

This clone came up once. As DNA, the CDR3 is TGTGCCACCAGCAGACCTGGGGCGGGACAGGGCATTGCAGATACGCAGTATTTT. Its translation: CATSRPGAGQGIADTQYF. The chain has TRBV15 and TRBJ2-3; TRBD1 aligns across 9 bases. The CDR3 length is 18 residues. Germline CDR1 is LNHNV and CDR2 is YYDKDF (reference sequence). V lost 2 bases to trimming and J lost 4 bases; unmatched junction nucleotides: 13.

The CDR3 loop reads CASSIGGGAGEKLFF. CDR3 in DNA: TGTGCCAGTAGTATAGGCGGGGGCGCGGGAGAAAAACTGTTTTTT. The chain is built from TRBV19 and TRBJ1-4, with a weak D call TRBD1 (6 bases). Germline values: CDR1 LNHDA, CDR2 SQIVND (reference sequence). Trimming pared 1 base from V and 8 bases from J, leaving 14 bases between. CDR3 length: 15 residues.

This chain joins TRBV5-4 and TRBJ2-5; D not certain. CDR3 size: 13 residues. The V end was cut by 4 bases, the J end by 5 bases, with 12 bases between. Per the germline V gene, CDR1 is SGHNT and CDR2 is YYREEE (reference sequence). The CDR3: CASSPGPMETQYF. The CDR3 DNA reads as TGTGCCAGCAGCCCCGGTCCCATGGAGACCCAGTACTTC.

The CDR3 loop is CSGGGAEQFF. DNA of the CDR3: TGCAGCGGCGGGGGGGCCGAGCAGTTCTTC. The chain carries TRBV29-1 and TRBJ2-1; 9 bases fit TRBD2. This CDR3 spans 10 amino acids. V shed 7 bases and J 10 bases; nucleotides not matched to a gene: 2. Germline-derived CDR1 and CDR2 are SQVTM and ANQGSEA.

The chain recombines TRBV2 with TRBJ2-3, with TRBD2 matching over 7 bases. This CDR3 spans 13 amino acids. The V gene's germline CDR1 is SNHLY and CDR2 FYNNEI. With V trimmed by 4 bases and J by 11 bases, 9 bases remained unmatched. The CDR3 region has the DNA TGTGCCAGCAGTGGCAGTGGAGCGGGAAGGCAGTATTTT. Translation gives CASSGSGAGRQYF.

V and J are TRBV7-9 and TRBJ1-2; D not certain. The CDR3 is 13 residues long. The V gene lost 2 bases and the J gene lost 3 bases, with 7 bases spanning the gap. The V gene's germline CDR1 is SEHNR and CDR2 FQNEAQ (reference sequence). CDR3 bases: TGTGCCAGCAGCTTAACAGTGGACTATGGCTACACCTTC. This codes for CASSLTVDYGYTF.

The chain combines TRBV29-1 with TRBJ1-1; D remains unclear. V was shortened by 7 bases and J by 2 bases, with 17 bases between the two germline ends. Germline CDR1 reads SQVTM; CDR2 reads ANQGSEA. The CDR3 loop spans 14 amino acids. This chain's CDR3 is CSATGGNENTEAFF. Written as DNA, the CDR3 is TGCAGCGCCACGGGAGGGAACGAAAACACTGAAGCTTTCTTT.

This clone has only one observation. The CDR3 sequence: CASSLKAGVARETQYF. The CDR3 nucleotides are TGTGCCAGCAGCTTAAAAGCGGGAGTCGCTCGGGAGACCCAGTACTTC. This chain uses TRBV7-9 with TRBJ2-5; 8 bases map to TRBD2. The CDR3 loop spans 16 amino acids. Germline loops: CDR1 SEHNR, CDR2 FQNEAQ (reference sequence). V trimming: 2 bases; J trimming: 5 bases; junction bases outside the gene matches: 10. The full variable domain, its missing parts supplied by reference TRBV7-9 and TRBJ2-5, is DTGVSQNPRHKITKRGQNVTFRCDPISEHNRLYWYRQTLGQGPEFLTYFQNEAQLEKSRLLSDRFSAERPKGSFSTLEIQRTEQGDSAMYLCASSLKAGVARETQYFGPGTRLLVL.